This TCR beta chain came from a study of OX40 agonist ivuxolimab in advanced cancers. The CDR3 sequence is 13 residues long. Germline V gene data show CDR1 as SGHAT and CDR2 as FQNNGV. Between the trimmed V and J ends, which lost 3 bases and 6 bases, there was a span of 12 bases. TCRdb keeps only in-frame clones here, not all; method: immunoSEQ multiplex PCR. Seen here are approximately 23,000 clones, roughly 85% observed once, and the top ten hold approximately 16%. The chain combines TRBV11-2 with TRBJ2-7, with a possible D match to TRBD2 (6 bases). Sample: CD4+ or CD8+ T cells sorted from blood, taken in a trial of the OX40 agonist ivuxolimab. The TCR comes from an adult with an advanced solid tumor such as melanoma, head and neck, liver or kidney cancer. In nucleotides, the CDR3 is TGTGCCAGCAGCTTCCCGGGACTCCGCGAGCAGTACTTC. This codes for CASSFPGLREQYF.